These 31 T cell receptor beta chains originate from one sample sequenced in a study of cytomegalovirus exposure and HLA in healthy donors. PCR involved 60 Vbeta and 13 Jbeta primers. Repertoires were generated with immunoSEQ multiplex PCR, while TCRdb's copy carries only in-frame clones and drops some. The data show 150,000 to 200,000 clones, with around two thirds seen just once and over 2.5% held by the top ten. Sequencing input: PBMCs. These receptors were obtained from a man aged 40-55 years in good health and CMV-seronegative.

CDR3 loop: CASRAGGDTQYF. The CDR3 DNA reads as TGTGCCAGCAGAGCAGGGGGGGATACGCAGTATTTT. The chain couples TRBV7-2 to TRBJ2-3, with D possibly TRBD1 on 7 matching bases. With 6 bases removed from V and 6 bases from J, the gap between germline ends came to 10 bases. Germline lookup yields CDR1 SGHTA and CDR2 FQGNSA. The CDR3 totals 12 residues.

The chain is built from TRBV11-1 and TRBJ2-7; 7 nucleotides match TRBD2. With 4 bases clipped from V and 2 bases from J, the junction kept 8 bases outside the gene matches. The germline CDR1 and CDR2 sequences are SGHAT and FQDESV (reference sequence). The CDR3 is made up of 15 amino acids. Here the CDR3 DNA reads TGTGCCAGCAGCTCACTCCGGGACTACACCTACGAGCAGTACTTC. Its translation is CASSSLRDYTYEQYF.

This chain uses TRBV25-1 with TRBJ2-7, with 10 bases fitting TRBD1. Per germline, CDR1 MGHDK and CDR2 SYGVNS. The CDR3 spans 14 residues. Unmatched junction bases numbered 4, after V lost 8 bases and J lost 0 bases. The CDR3 reads CASGGTGVSYEQYF. The CDR3 DNA reads TGTGCCAGCGGGGGGACAGGGGTCTCCTACGAGCAGTACTTC.

This clone was picked up a small number of times. This chain uses TRBV7-2 with TRBJ2-5; 8 nucleotides agree with TRBD1. The germline CDR1 and CDR2 sequences are SGHTA and FQGNSA. The CDR3 covers 17 residues. Germline trimming cut 5 bases from V and 3 bases from J; bases unmatched to any gene: 14. CDR3 coding DNA: TGTGCCAGCAGCCTTCTAGGAGGACAGGGCCGTGAAGAGACCCAGTACTTC. This sequence encodes CASSLLGGQGREETQYF.

The chain is built from TRBV11-2 and TRBJ2-3, with a possible D match to TRBD2 (7 bases). This CDR3 is 16 amino acids long. Germline loops: CDR1 SGHAT, CDR2 FQNNGV. V lost 3 bases to trimming and J lost 2 bases, with 15 bases between them. Here the CDR3 DNA reads TGTGCCAGCAGCTTTTTGCAGGGGAGGGTCACAGATACGCAGTATTTT. Translation: CASSFLQGRVTDTQYF.

This clone was found once. The rearrangement links TRBV10-3 to TRBJ2-5; 10 bases are a match to TRBD2. The germline V gene has CDR1 ENHRY and CDR2 SYGVKD. This CDR3 has 14 residues. V gave up 8 bases and J gave up 5 bases; unmatched junction bases: 8. CDR3 protein: CAIGLQAGGETQYF. In DNA form, the CDR3 reads TGTGCCATCGGACTTCAAGCGGGAGGGGAGACCCAGTACTTC.

This clone was detected only a few times. The CDR3 spells CASSGGFNTEAFF. CDR3 sequence (DNA): TGTGCCAGCAGTGGAGGGTTCAACACTGAAGCTTTCTTT. V gene TRBV28 combines with J gene TRBJ1-1; D remains ambiguous. V was shortened by 5 bases and J by 2 bases, with 9 bases between the two germline ends. Per germline, CDR1 MDHEN and CDR2 SYDVKM. The CDR3 contains 13 residues.

V usage is TRBV5-6 and J usage is TRBJ1-2, with 8 bases aligning to TRBD1. Unmatched junction bases numbered 14, after V lost 3 bases and J lost 1 base. The CDR3 spans 18 residues. Per the germline V gene, CDR1 is SGHDT and CDR2 is YYEEEE. The CDR3: CASSSSEDRDWVNYGYTF. The CDR3 nucleotides read TGTGCCAGCAGCTCGAGCGAGGACAGGGACTGGGTTAACTATGGCTACACCTTC.

This clone was seen more than once but under ten times. The J gene is TRBJ1-5, the V gene TRBV27; possibly TRBD1 for D (6 bases). The V gene's germline CDR1 is MNHEY and CDR2 SMNVEV (reference sequence). Trimming left V 3 bases short and J 10 bases short, with 13 bases between. The CDR3 runs 13 residues. The CDR3: CASSLRGSSPQHF. The CDR3 DNA reads as TGTGCCAGCAGTTTGAGGGGGTCGTCTCCCCAGCATTTT.

The chain joins TRBV7-2 to TRBJ2-4; 9 nucleotides match TRBD2. Unmatched junction bases numbered 5, after V lost 3 bases and J lost 8 bases. The CDR3 extends over 14 amino acids. CDR1 is SGHTA, CDR2 FQGNSA, per germline. The CDR3 nucleotides are TGTGCCAGCAGCTTTAGCGGGAGTTGGGACATTCAGTACTTC. Its translation: CASSFSGSWDIQYF.

This clone was seen only once. This chain connects TRBV6-1 to TRBJ2-3, with 9 bases matching TRBD2. The CDR3 has 13 amino acids. CDR1 is MNHNS, CDR2 SASEGT, per germline. Losses at the gene ends were 7 bases for V and 4 bases for J; bases not matched to a gene: 3. CDR3 amino acids: CASKAGGPDTQYF. The CDR3 DNA reads as TGTGCCAGCAAAGCGGGAGGTCCAGATACGCAGTATTTT.

The chain recombines TRBV5-1 with TRBJ2-1, with no clear D. CDR3 size: 12 residues. In germline, CDR1 is SGHRS, CDR2 YFSETQ. V lost 6 bases to trimming and J lost 0 bases, with 4 bases between them. The CDR3 region is CASKLSYNEQFF. For the CDR3, the DNA is TGCGCCAGCAAGCTCTCCTACAATGAGCAGTTCTTC.

This clone has a handful of counts. CDR3 DNA: TGTGCCAGCAGTTCAGGGTTTAGGACCGGGGAGCTGTTTTTT. Protein product: CASSSGFRTGELFF. The rearrangement uses TRBV27 and TRBJ2-2; a possible D gene is TRBD1 (5 bases). The CDR3 extends over 14 amino acids. Germline V CDR1 and CDR2: MNHEY, SMNVEV (reference sequence). V was pared by 4 bases and J by 5 bases, with 11 bases between.

This sequence joins TRBV6-1 and TRBJ2-3; 7 nucleotides align to TRBD1. The CDR3 extends over 14 amino acids. CDR1 and CDR2 from the germline V gene are MNHNS and SASEGT. The J segment lost 1 base and the V segment lost 6 bases, leaving 4 bases of the junction unmatched. The CDR3 is CASRRGQGTDTQYF. Written as DNA, the CDR3 is TGTGCCAGCAGGAGAGGACAGGGCACAGATACGCAGTATTTT.

This rearrangement joins TRBV6-1 to TRBJ1-4; D is undetermined. The V end was cut by 4 bases, the J end by 12 bases, with 12 bases between. This CDR3 comprises 12 residues. CDR1 and CDR2 (germline): MNHNS, SASEGT. CDR3 nucleotides: TGTGCCAGCAGTGGTCTGCCCGGGGAACTGTTTTTT. Protein product: CASSGLPGELFF.

V gene TRBV30 combines with J gene TRBJ2-2, with a weak D call TRBD1 (6 bases). This CDR3 has 14 residues. Looked up from germline, CDR1 is GTSNPN and CDR2 is SVGIG (reference sequence). The V gene lost 3 bases and the J gene lost 2 bases, with 10 bases spanning the gap. The CDR3 region has the DNA TGTGCCTGGAGGGGCAGGGGAAACACCGGGGAGCTGTTTTTT. It codes for CAWRGRGNTGELFF.

The rearrangement uses TRBV4-2 and TRBJ2-5; 14 positions match TRBD2. Unmatched junction bases numbered 5, after V lost 0 bases and J lost 5 bases. The CDR3 consists of 17 residues. Germline lookup yields CDR1 LGHNA and CDR2 YNFKEQ. The CDR3 DNA reads TGTGCCAGCAGCCAAGATGGGACTAGCGGGAGTGGTGAGACCCAGTACTTC. Protein sequence: CASSQDGTSGSGETQYF.

The genes are TRBV28 and TRBJ1-3, with a tentative D call TRBD1 (5 bases). Germline V CDR1 and CDR2: MDHEN, SYDVKM. CDR3 length: 14 residues. V was shortened by 5 bases and J by 0 bases, with 8 bases between the two germline ends. The CDR3 DNA is TGTGCCAGCAGTGGGGGGAGCTCTGGAAACACCATATATTTT. Translated: CASSGGSSGNTIYF.

The chain links TRBV5-1 to TRBJ1-1; 9 bases are a match to TRBD1. The V gene end was trimmed by 4 bases and the J gene end by 4 bases; junction bases not matched to a gene: 5. CDR3 length equals 14 residues. Germline V gene lookup returns CDR1 SGHRS and CDR2 YFSETQ. CDR3 nucleotides: TGCGCCAGCAGCGGGGGACAGGGCGGCACTGAAGCTTTCTTT. Amino acids: CASSGGQGGTEAFF.

This clone was counted between two and nine times. This chain links TRBV18 with TRBJ2-5; D is undetermined. Germline V gene data show CDR1 as KGHSH and CDR2 as LQKENI. The CDR3 length is 14 residues. With 0 bases removed from V and 7 bases from J, the gap between germline ends came to 12 bases. CDR3 DNA sequence: TGTGCCAGCTCACCACCGTCCCTAGTTGGGACCCAGTACTTC. It specifies CASSPPSLVGTQYF.

The chain uses TRBV5-1 and TRBJ1-6; the D gene is possibly TRBD1 (5 bases). The germline V and J ends were trimmed by 0 bases and 8 bases, with 12 bases remaining between them. The CDR3 length is 15 residues. Germline CDR1 is SGHRS and CDR2 is YFSETQ. The CDR3 loop reads CASSLGEGLYSPLHF. CDR3 bases: TGCGCCAGCAGCTTGGGGGAGGGGCTGTATTCACCCCTCCACTTT.

This chain uses TRBV4-1 with TRBJ2-1; 8 nucleotides align to TRBD1. Trimming removed 4 bases from V and 6 bases from J; junction bases left unmatched: 5. Germline V gene sequence: CDR1 MGHRA, CDR2 YSYEKL. The CDR3 sequence is 14 residues long. CDR3 nucleotides: TGCGCCAGCAGCCTCAGTGGACAGGGCAATGAGCAGTTCTTC. Translating gives CASSLSGQGNEQFF.

The rearrangement uses TRBV6-4 and TRBJ2-3; 8 positions match TRBD1. Germline V lookup: CDR1 MRHNA, CDR2 SNTAGT. This CDR3 comprises 14 residues. V was clipped by 8 bases and J by 4 bases; unmatched bases: 8. CDR3 DNA sequence: TGTGCCAGCGGACCAGGGGGCACCGCAGATACGCAGTATTTT. The encoded protein is CASGPGGTADTQYF.

This clone was picked up one time. The chain uses TRBV6-1 and TRBJ2-7; a weak D match, TRBD1 (5 bases). Per germline, CDR1 MNHNS and CDR2 SASEGT. Trimming pared 2 bases from V and 1 base from J, leaving 18 bases between. The CDR3 runs to 17 residues. The CDR3 sequence: CASSELGRQAGSYEQYF. The CDR3 nucleotides read TGTGCCAGCAGTGAACTCGGCCGTCAGGCAGGGTCCTACGAGCAGTACTTC.

CDR3 amino acids: CAWGASGNLQETQYF. The CDR3 coding sequence is TGTGCCTGGGGCGCTAGCGGGAATCTACAAGAGACCCAGTACTTC. The chain carries TRBV30 and TRBJ2-5, with 9 bases that match TRBD2. V was clipped by 5 bases and J by 2 bases; unmatched bases: 9. CDR1 and CDR2 (germline): GTSNPN, SVGIG (reference sequence). The CDR3 totals 15 residues.

This clone was observed a single time. The chain employs TRBV7-3 and TRBJ2-7; TRBD2 might be the D (7 bases). Deletions cut 3 bases from V and 6 bases from J, with 12 bases between. CDR1 is SGHTA, CDR2 FQGTGA, per germline. The CDR3 sequence is 13 residues long. This CDR3 is CASSFEGGREQYF. The CDR3 DNA sequence: TGTGCCAGCAGCTTCGAGGGGGGGCGCGAGCAGTACTTC. Using reference TRBV7-3 and TRBJ2-7 for the parts outside the CDR3, the full variable domain is GAGVSQTPSNKVTEKGKYVELRCDPISGHTALYWYRQSLGQGPEFLIYFQGTGAADDSGLPNDRFFAVRPEGSVSTLKIQRTERGDSAVYLCASSFEGGREQYFGPGTRLTVT.

The chain joins TRBV19 to TRBJ2-2; a possible D gene is TRBD1 (5 bases). The CDR3 totals 16 residues. The germline V gene has CDR1 LNHDA and CDR2 SQIVND (reference sequence). Trimming stripped 1 base from V and 4 bases from J, with 13 bases between. The CDR3 sequence: CASSIVGARGTGELFF. For the CDR3, the DNA is TGTGCCAGTAGTATAGTTGGGGCGCGAGGCACCGGGGAGCTGTTTTTT.

There are a few counts of this clone. This chain links TRBV15 with TRBJ2-3; 11 bases agree with TRBD2. The CDR3 loop spans 16 amino acids. Germline-derived CDR1 and CDR2 are LNHNV and YYDKDF (reference sequence). The J segment lost 3 bases and the V segment lost 1 base, leaving 3 bases of the junction unmatched. The CDR3 loop is CATSRGGTSGTDTQYF. CDR3 sequence (DNA): TGTGCCACCAGCAGAGGCGGGACTAGCGGTACAGATACGCAGTATTTT.

The sample holds one count of this clone. The rearrangement joins TRBV5-4 to TRBJ1-3; D is uncertain. Germline CDR1 reads SGHNT; CDR2 reads YYREEE (reference sequence). The ends were cut back, 3 bases at V and 0 bases at J, with 10 bases in the middle. This CDR3 comprises 15 residues. DNA of the CDR3: TGTGCCAGCAGCTCGACCCTAGACTCTGGAAACACCATATATTTT. Amino acids: CASSSTLDSGNTIYF. Together with reference TRBV5-4 and TRBJ1-3, the CDR3 gives the full variable domain: ETGVTQSPTHLIKTRGQQVTLRCSSQSGHNTVSWYQQALGQGPQFIFQYYREEENGRGNFPPRFSGLQFPNYSSELNVNALELDDSALYLCASSSTLDSGNTIYFGEGSWLTVV.

This chain connects TRBV4-1 to TRBJ2-7; 11 bases are a match to TRBD1. V trimming: 1 base; J trimming: 1 base; junction bases outside the gene matches: 9. The CDR3 runs 18 residues. Germline CDR1 MGHRA, CDR2 YSYEKL. CDR3 protein: CASSQGPWTGGRSYEQYF. The CDR3 region has the DNA TGCGCCAGCAGCCAAGGTCCGTGGACAGGGGGCAGGTCCTACGAGCAGTACTTC.

This chain connects TRBV9 to TRBJ2-4; the match to TRBD2 covers 11 bases. Germline assignment: CDR1 SGDLS and CDR2 YYNGEE. The CDR3 covers 16 residues. With V trimmed by 2 bases and J by 0 bases, 1 base remained unmatched. Here the CDR3 reads CASSVSGGGAKNIQYF. The DNA for the CDR3 is TGTGCCAGCAGCGTTAGCGGGGGGGGAGCCAAAAACATTCAGTACTTC.